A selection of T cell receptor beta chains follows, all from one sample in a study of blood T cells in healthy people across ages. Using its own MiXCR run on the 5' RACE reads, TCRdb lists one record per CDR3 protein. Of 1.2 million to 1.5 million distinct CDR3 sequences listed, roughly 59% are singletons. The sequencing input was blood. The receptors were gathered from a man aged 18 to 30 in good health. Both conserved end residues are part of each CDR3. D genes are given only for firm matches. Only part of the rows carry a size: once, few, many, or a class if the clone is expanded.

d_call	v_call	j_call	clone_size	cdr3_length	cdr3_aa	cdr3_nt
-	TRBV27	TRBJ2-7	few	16	CASSLSMTGFAYEQYF	TGTGCCAGCAGTTTATCGATGACAGGTTTTGCTTACGAGCAGTACTTC
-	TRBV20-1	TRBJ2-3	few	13	CSAHLADRDTQYF	TGCAGTGCGCACTTGGCCGATAGGGATACGCAGTATTTT
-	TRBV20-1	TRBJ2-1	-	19	CSATSIEGSLFDSNNEQFF	TGCAGTGCTACCTCTATCGAGGGGTCCCTCTTTGACTCCAACAATGAGCAGTTCTTC
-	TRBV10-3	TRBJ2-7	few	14	CAISEAQRTYEQYF	TGTGCCATCAGTGAGGCCCAGAGAACCTACGAGCAGTACTTC
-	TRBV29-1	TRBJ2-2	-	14	CSVEVGAGGGELFF	TGCAGCGTTGAAGTAGGGGCAGGCGGAGGGGAGCTGTTTTTT
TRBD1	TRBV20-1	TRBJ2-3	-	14	CSASLTGGTDTQYF	TGCAGTGCTAGCCTGACAGGGGGCACAGATACGCAGTATTTT
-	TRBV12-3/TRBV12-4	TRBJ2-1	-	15	CASSPDTVPYNEQFF	TGTGCCAGCAGTCCCGACACGGTCCCTTACAATGAGCAGTTCTTC
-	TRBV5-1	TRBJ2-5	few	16	CASSIGEPLAVWTQYF	TGCGCCAGCAGCATCGGGGAGCCGCTTGCTGTGTGGACCCAGTACTTC
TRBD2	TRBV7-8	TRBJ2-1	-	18	CASSLGLAGGPSYNGQFF	TGTGCCAGCAGCTTGGGACTAGCGGGAGGCCCCTCCTACAATGGGCAGTTCTTC
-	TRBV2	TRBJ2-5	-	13	CAGSGNRQETQYF	TGTGCCGGCAGTGGTAACAGACAAGAGACCCAGTACTTC
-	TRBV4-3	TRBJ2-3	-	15	CASSQGAGAEDTQYF	TGCGCCAGCAGCCAAGGGGCGGGGGCCGAAGATACGCAGTATTTT
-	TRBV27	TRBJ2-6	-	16	CASSFLGNSGANVLTF	TGTGCCAGCAGTTTTTTAGGGAACTCTGGGGCCAACGTCCTGACTTTC
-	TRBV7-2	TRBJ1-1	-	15	CASSLVTGTATEAFF	TGTGCCAGCAGCTTAGTTACAGGGACGGCGACTGAAGCTTTCTTT
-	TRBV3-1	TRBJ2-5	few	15	CASSQEVAVQETQYF	TGTGCCAGCAGCCAAGAGGTGGCCGTCCAGGAGACCCAGTACTTC
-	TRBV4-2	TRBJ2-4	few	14	CASSQAGQGNIQYF	TGTGCCAGCAGCCAAGCTGGGCAGGGAAACATTCAGTACTTC
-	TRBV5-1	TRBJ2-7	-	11	CASSFYHEQYF	TGCGCCAGCAGCTTTTACCACGAGCAGTACTTC
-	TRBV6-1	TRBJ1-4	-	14	CASTLTNLGEKLFF	TGTGCCAGCACCTTGACAAATCTGGGTGAAAAACTGTTTTTT
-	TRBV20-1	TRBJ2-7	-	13	CSAPGKASYEQYF	TGCAGTGCCCCAGGGAAGGCCTCCTACGAGCAGTACTTC
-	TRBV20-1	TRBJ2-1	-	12	CSADSAYNEQFF	TGCAGTGCCGACAGTGCCTACAATGAGCAGTTCTTC
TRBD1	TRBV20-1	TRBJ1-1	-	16	CSAEGTGRFVFSEAFF	TGCAGTGCTGAGGGGACAGGGAGATTTGTCTTTTCTGAAGCTTTCTTT
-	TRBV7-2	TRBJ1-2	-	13	CASRFGGDTSYTF	TGTGCCAGCAGATTCGGGGGGGATACAAGCTACACCTTC
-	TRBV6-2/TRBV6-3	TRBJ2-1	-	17	CASSYSRRGAGGHEQFF	TGTGCCAGCAGTTACAGTCGGCGGGGGGCAGGGGGTCATGAGCAGTTCTTC
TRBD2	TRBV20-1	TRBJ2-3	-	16	CSARPMTSGITDTQYF	TGCAGTGCTAGACCTATGACTAGCGGGATCACAGATACGCAGTATTTT
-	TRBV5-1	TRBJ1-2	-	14	CASSARGGNYGYTF	TGCGCCAGCAGCGCCCGCGGGGGGAACTATGGCTACACCTTC
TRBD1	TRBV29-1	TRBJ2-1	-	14	CSVGPGQGYNGQFF	TGCAGCGTTGGGCCGGGACAGGGTTACAATGGGCAGTTCTTC
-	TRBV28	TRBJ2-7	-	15	CASSLMGTTLYEQYF	TGTGCCAGCAGTTTAATGGGGACAACCCTCTACGAGCAGTACTTC
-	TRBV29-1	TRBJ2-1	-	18	CSVEVPEPGRASYNEQFF	TGCAGCGTTGAAGTACCAGAACCAGGCAGAGCCTCCTACAATGAGCAGTTCTTC
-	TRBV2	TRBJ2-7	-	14	CASSEPRGPYEQYF	TGTGCCAGCAGTGAGCCCAGGGGCCCCTACGAGCAGTACTTC
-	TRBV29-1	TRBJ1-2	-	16	CSVEEWGGRENYGYTF	TGCAGCGTTGAAGAGTGGGGGGGCAGGGAAAACTATGGCTACACCTTC
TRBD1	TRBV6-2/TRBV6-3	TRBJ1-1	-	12	CASRPKGAQAFF	TGTGCCAGCAGACCCAAGGGGGCGCAGGCTTTCTTT
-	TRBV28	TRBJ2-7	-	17	CATYSPGLIRGSYEQYF	TGTGCCACCTACAGTCCGGGACTTATCCGTGGGTCCTACGAGCAGTACTTC
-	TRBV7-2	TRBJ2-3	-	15	CASSFGGLRTDTQYF	TGTGCCAGCAGCTTTGGGGGACTGAGAACAGATACGCAGTATTTT
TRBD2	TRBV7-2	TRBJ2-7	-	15	CASSWGLAVAYEQYF	TGTGCCAGCAGCTGGGGACTAGCGGTAGCCTACGAGCAGTACTTC
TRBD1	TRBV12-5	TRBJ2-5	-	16	CASGLLSTGVEETQYF	TGTGCTAGTGGTCTCCTTTCAACAGGGGTTGAGGAGACCCAGTACTTC
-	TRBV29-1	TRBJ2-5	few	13	CSVKSEGGVTQYF	TGCAGCGTGAAATCGGAGGGGGGGGTGACCCAGTACTTC
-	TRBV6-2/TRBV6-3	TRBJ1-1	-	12	CASSSWTAEAFF	TGTGCCAGCAGTTCCTGGACAGCTGAAGCTTTCTTT
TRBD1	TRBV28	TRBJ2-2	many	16	CASSLWGQENTGELFF	TGTGCCAGCAGTTTATGGGGACAGGAGAACACCGGGGAGCTGTTTTTT
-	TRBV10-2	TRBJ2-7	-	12	CASSDGQNEQYF	TGCGCCAGCAGTGACGGTCAGAATGAGCAGTACTTC
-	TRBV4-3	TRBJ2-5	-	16	CASSQASGASSQTQYF	TGCGCCAGCAGCCAAGCTTCAGGAGCTAGTTCCCAGACCCAGTACTTC
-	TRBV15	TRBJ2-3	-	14	CATSMLRGADTQYF	TGTGCCACCAGCATGCTCCGCGGGGCAGATACGCAGTATTTT
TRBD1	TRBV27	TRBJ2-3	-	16	CASSLSSGGVADTQYF	TGTGCCAGCAGTTTATCATCAGGGGGTGTCGCAGATACGCAGTATTTT
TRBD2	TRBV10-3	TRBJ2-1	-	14	CAISTSGGPSEQFF	TGTGCCATCAGCACGAGCGGGGGGCCCAGTGAGCAGTTCTTC
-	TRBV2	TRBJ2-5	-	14	CASSLGTRGNEQYF	TGTGCCAGCAGTCTCGGGACCCGGGGCAATGAGCAGTACTTC
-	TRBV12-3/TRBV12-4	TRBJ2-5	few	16	CASSPPPRAGPETQYF	TGTGCCAGCAGTCCCCCGCCCAGGGCGGGTCCGGAGACCCAGTACTTC
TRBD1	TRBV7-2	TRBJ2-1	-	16	CASSLAGTGIYNEQFF	TGTGCCAGCAGCTTAGCCGGGACAGGGATCTATAATGAGCAGTTCTTC
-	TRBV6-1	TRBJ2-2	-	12	CASVSETGELFF	TGTGCCAGCGTTAGCGAGACCGGGGAGCTGTTTTTT
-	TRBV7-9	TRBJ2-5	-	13	CASSFRAQETQYF	TGTGCCAGCAGCTTCAGGGCGCAAGAGACCCAGTACTTC
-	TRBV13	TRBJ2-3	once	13	CASSLRKGDTQYF	TGTGCCAGCAGCTTACGGAAAGGAGATACGCAGTATTTT
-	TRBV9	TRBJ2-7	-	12	CASSVEGSKQYF	TGTGCCAGCAGCGTAGAGGGATCCAAGCAGTACTTC
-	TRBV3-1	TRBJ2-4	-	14	CASSPPGTKNIQYF	TGTGCCAGCAGCCCGCCGGGTACCAAAAACATTCAGTACTTC
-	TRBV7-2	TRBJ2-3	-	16	CASSLLVGLSTDTQYF	TGTGCCAGCAGCTTACTCGTGGGACTTAGCACAGATACGCAGTATTTT
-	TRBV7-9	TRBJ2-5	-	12	CASMASQETQYF	TGTGCCAGCATGGCTAGCCAAGAGACCCAGTACTTC
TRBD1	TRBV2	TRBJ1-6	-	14	CASSADRGYSPLHF	TGTGCCAGCAGTGCGGACAGGGGCTATTCACCCCTCCACTTT
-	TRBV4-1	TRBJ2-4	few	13	CASSQVPAGGKYF	TGCGCCAGCAGCCAAGTGCCGGCCGGAGGCAAGTACTTC
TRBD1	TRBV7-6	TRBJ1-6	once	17	CASSLASGGQGLSPLHF	TGTGCCAGCAGCTTGGCCTCGGGGGGACAGGGACTTTCACCCCTCCACTTT
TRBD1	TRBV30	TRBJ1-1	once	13	CAWSVQGAAEAFF	TGTGCCTGGAGTGTACAGGGGGCGGCTGAAGCTTTCTTT
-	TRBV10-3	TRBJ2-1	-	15	CAISETQGQVNEQFF	TGTGCCATCAGTGAAACCCAGGGTCAGGTCAATGAGCAGTTCTTC
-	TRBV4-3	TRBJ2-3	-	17	CASSQEDWGRVADTQYF	TGCGCCAGCAGCCAAGAAGATTGGGGGCGCGTTGCAGATACGCAGTATTTT
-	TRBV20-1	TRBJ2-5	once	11	CSALRGETQYF	TGCAGTGCGCTCAGGGGAGAGACCCAGTACTTC